These T cell receptor beta chains were read from a single sample in a study of blood T cell repertoires in COVID-19. Here immunoSEQ multiplex PCR was the method, and the copy in TCRdb shows in-frame clones only, minus some. The sample includes some 150,000 clones, about 77% of them seen just once. Input material: peripheral blood. The receptors here all came from a woman between 45 and 60 years old with active or convalescent COVID-19. CDR3s include the opening cysteine and the closing phenylalanine or tryptophan. A D gene is named only where the DNA matches it firmly. Where a row states a size, it is once, few, many or the class of an expanded clone; other rows omit it.

j_gene: TRBJ1-1
v_gene: TRBV11-2
d_gene: NA
abundance: few
CDR3aa: CASSLDRDTEAFF
CDR3nt: TGTGCCAGCAGCTTAGACCGGGACACTGAAGCTTTCTTT

j_gene: TRBJ1-5
v_gene: TRBV5-8
d_gene: NA
abundance: NA
CDR3aa: CASSLRETSNQPQHF
CDR3nt: TGTGCCAGCAGCTTGCGGGAGACTAGCAATCAGCCCCAGCATTTT

j_gene: TRBJ2-7
v_gene: TRBV28
d_gene: NA
abundance: NA
CDR3aa: CASSPRQNSYEQYF
CDR3nt: TGTGCCAGCAGCCCCCGACAGAACTCCTACGAGCAGTACTTC

j_gene: TRBJ2-7
v_gene: TRBV25-1
d_gene: NA
abundance: NA
CDR3aa: CASSDIYEQYF
CDR3nt: TGTGCCAGCAGTGACATCTACGAGCAGTACTTC

j_gene: TRBJ2-1
v_gene: TRBV28
d_gene: NA
abundance: NA
CDR3aa: CASSSPPSSNEQFF
CDR3nt: TGTGCCAGCAGTTCCCCCCCTAGCTCCAATGAGCAGTTCTTC

j_gene: TRBJ2-2
v_gene: TRBV7-7
d_gene: NA
abundance: NA
CDR3aa: CASSLKSSGGELFF
CDR3nt: TGTGCCAGCAGCTTGAAATCCAGCGGCGGGGAGCTGTTTTTT

j_gene: TRBJ2-7
v_gene: TRBV6-6
d_gene: NA
abundance: once
CDR3aa: CASSARIDSYEQYF
CDR3nt: TGTGCCAGCAGCGCCAGGATAGACTCCTACGAGCAGTACTTC

j_gene: TRBJ1-4
v_gene: TRBV6-1
d_gene: TRBD1
abundance: NA
CDR3aa: CASSEATGYEKLFF
CDR3nt: TGTGCCAGCAGTGAGGCGACAGGGTATGAAAAACTGTTTTTT

j_gene: TRBJ2-3
v_gene: TRBV4-3
d_gene: TRBD2
abundance: NA
CDR3aa: CASSQEAGGPDTQYF
CDR3nt: TGCGCCAGCAGCCAAGAAGCGGGGGGGCCGGATACGCAGTATTTT

j_gene: TRBJ2-7
v_gene: TRBV4-3
d_gene: NA
abundance: NA
CDR3aa: CASSQDRRVAYEQYF
CDR3nt: TGCGCCAGCAGCCAAGATCGGCGGGTGGCCTACGAGCAGTACTTC

j_gene: TRBJ1-4
v_gene: TRBV3-1/TRBV3-2
d_gene: NA
abundance: NA
CDR3aa: CASSQPAANEKLFF
CDR3nt: TGTGCCAGCAGCCAACCAGCGGCTAATGAAAAACTGTTTTTT

j_gene: TRBJ1-4
v_gene: TRBV6-5
d_gene: NA
abundance: NA
CDR3aa: CASTSDSDNEKLFF
CDR3nt: TGTGCCAGCACTAGTGACAGCGATAATGAAAAACTGTTTTTT

j_gene: TRBJ1-6
v_gene: TRBV27
d_gene: TRBD1
abundance: few
CDR3aa: CASSLEDRGNSPLHF
CDR3nt: TGTGCCAGCAGTTTAGAGGACAGGGGTAATTCACCCCTCCACTTT

j_gene: TRBJ2-5
v_gene: TRBV11-1
d_gene: NA
abundance: NA
CDR3aa: CASSSPLQAYQETQYF
CDR3nt: TGTGCCAGCAGCTCCCCCCTGCAGGCCTACCAAGAGACCCAGTACTTC

j_gene: TRBJ1-2
v_gene: TRBV7-2
d_gene: NA
abundance: NA
CDR3aa: CASSLVREEYGYTF
CDR3nt: TGTGCCAGCAGCTTAGTTCGGGAGGAGTATGGCTACACCTTC

j_gene: TRBJ2-7
v_gene: TRBV6-5
d_gene: NA
abundance: NA
CDR3aa: CASSRTGYEQYF
CDR3nt: TGTGCCAGCAGTCGAACAGGTTACGAGCAGTACTTC

j_gene: TRBJ1-4
v_gene: TRBV11-2
d_gene: NA
abundance: NA
CDR3aa: CASSPLGGNEKLFF
CDR3nt: TGTGCCAGCAGCCCCCTAGGCGGTAATGAAAAACTGTTTTTT

j_gene: TRBJ2-4
v_gene: TRBV11-2
d_gene: TRBD2
abundance: NA
CDR3aa: CASSPSGGGENIQYF
CDR3nt: TGTGCCAGCAGCCCCTCGGGGGGTGGGGAAAACATTCAGTACTTC

j_gene: TRBJ2-7
v_gene: TRBV2
d_gene: TRBD2
abundance: few
CDR3aa: CASSERPAGGGEQYF
CDR3nt: TGTGCCAGCAGTGAAAGGCCAGCGGGAGGGGGCGAGCAGTACTTC

j_gene: TRBJ2-3
v_gene: TRBV4-3
d_gene: NA
abundance: NA
CDR3aa: CASSQDVPGVTDTQYF
CDR3nt: TGCGCCAGCAGCCAAGATGTTCCCGGGGTAACAGATACGCAGTATTTT

j_gene: TRBJ2-5
v_gene: TRBV7-9
d_gene: NA
abundance: NA
CDR3aa: CASSLTNQETQYF
CDR3nt: TGTGCCAGCAGCTTGACTAACCAAGAGACCCAGTACTTC

j_gene: TRBJ2-5
v_gene: TRBV6-5
d_gene: TRBD2
abundance: NA
CDR3aa: CASTRYGAGGATQYF
CDR3nt: TGTGCCAGCACCCGCTATGGGGCGGGGGGCGCGACCCAGTACTTC

j_gene: TRBJ2-1
v_gene: TRBV3-1/TRBV3-2
d_gene: NA
abundance: once
CDR3aa: CAIADWASNEQFF
CDR3nt: TGTGCCATCGCGGACTGGGCAAGCAATGAGCAGTTCTTC

j_gene: TRBJ2-7
v_gene: TRBV5-5
d_gene: TRBD2
abundance: NA
CDR3aa: CASSSPGLAGVPSYEQYF
CDR3nt: TGTGCCAGCAGCTCACCGGGACTAGCGGGGGTTCCGTCTTACGAGCAGTACTTC

j_gene: TRBJ2-1
v_gene: TRBV4-3
d_gene: NA
abundance: NA
CDR3aa: CASSQDSLDPYNEQFF
CDR3nt: TGCGCCAGCAGCCAAGATAGCCTAGACCCCTACAATGAGCAGTTCTTC

j_gene: TRBJ1-5
v_gene: TRBV5-1
d_gene: TRBD1
abundance: NA
CDR3aa: CASSWGTGDQPQHF
CDR3nt: TGCGCCAGCAGCTGGGGTACAGGGGATCAGCCCCAGCATTTT

j_gene: TRBJ1-5
v_gene: TRBV27
d_gene: TRBD1
abundance: NA
CDR3aa: CASSLGQGISQPQHF
CDR3nt: TGTGCCAGCAGTTTAGGACAGGGAATCAGTCAGCCCCAGCATTTT

j_gene: TRBJ2-2
v_gene: TRBV12-3/TRBV12-4
d_gene: NA
abundance: NA
CDR3aa: CASSIWATGELFF
CDR3nt: TGTGCCAGCAGTATCTGGGCGACCGGGGAGCTGTTTTTT

j_gene: TRBJ2-7
v_gene: TRBV4-1
d_gene: TRBD2
abundance: NA
CDR3aa: CASSQDWGGTSGDEQYF
CDR3nt: TGCGCCAGCAGCCAAGATTGGGGCGGGACTAGCGGCGACGAGCAGTACTTC

j_gene: TRBJ1-1
v_gene: TRBV7-9
d_gene: TRBD1
abundance: once
CDR3aa: CASRLQGAGSTEAFF
CDR3nt: TGTGCCAGCAGGTTACAGGGGGCGGGAAGTACTGAAGCTTTCTTT

j_gene: TRBJ2-2
v_gene: TRBV4-2
d_gene: TRBD2
abundance: NA
CDR3aa: CASSQGILAGGANTGELFF
CDR3nt: TGTGCCAGCAGCCAAGGGATACTAGCGGGGGGTGCGAACACCGGGGAGCTGTTTTTT